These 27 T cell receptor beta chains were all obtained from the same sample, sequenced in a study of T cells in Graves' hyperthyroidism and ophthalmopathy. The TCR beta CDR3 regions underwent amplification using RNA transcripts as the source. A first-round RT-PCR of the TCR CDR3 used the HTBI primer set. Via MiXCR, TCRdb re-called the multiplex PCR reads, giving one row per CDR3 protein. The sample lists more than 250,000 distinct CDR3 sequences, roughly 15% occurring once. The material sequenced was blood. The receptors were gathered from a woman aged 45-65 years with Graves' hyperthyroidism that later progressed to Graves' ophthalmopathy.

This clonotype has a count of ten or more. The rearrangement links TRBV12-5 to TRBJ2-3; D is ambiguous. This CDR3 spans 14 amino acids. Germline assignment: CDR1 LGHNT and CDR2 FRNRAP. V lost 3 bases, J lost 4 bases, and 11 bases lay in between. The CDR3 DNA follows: TGTGCTAGTGGTTTATGGGCGGCCGCAGATACGCAGTATTTT. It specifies CASGLWAAADTQYF.

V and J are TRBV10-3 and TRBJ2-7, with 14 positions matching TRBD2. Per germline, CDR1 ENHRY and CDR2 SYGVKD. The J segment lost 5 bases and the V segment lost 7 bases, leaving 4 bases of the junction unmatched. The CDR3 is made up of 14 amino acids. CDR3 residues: CAITPGLAGDEQYF. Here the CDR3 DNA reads TGTGCCATCACCCCGGGACTAGCGGGAGACGAGCAGTACTTC.

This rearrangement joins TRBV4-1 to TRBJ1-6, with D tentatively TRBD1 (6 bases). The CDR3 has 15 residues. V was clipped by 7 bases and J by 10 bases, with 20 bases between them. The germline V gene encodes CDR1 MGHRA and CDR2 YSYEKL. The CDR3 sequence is CASTPKGGLGSPLHF. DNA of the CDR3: TGCGCCAGCACCCCTAAAGGGGGTCTCGGGTCACCCCTCCACTTT.

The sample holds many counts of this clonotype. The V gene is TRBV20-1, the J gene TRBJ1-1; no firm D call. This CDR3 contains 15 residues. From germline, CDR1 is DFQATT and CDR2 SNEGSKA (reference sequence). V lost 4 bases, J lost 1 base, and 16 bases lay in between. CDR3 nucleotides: TGCAGTGCTACGACTTTGAGTGGCTCGAACACTGAAGCTTTCTTT. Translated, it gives CSATTLSGSNTEAFF.

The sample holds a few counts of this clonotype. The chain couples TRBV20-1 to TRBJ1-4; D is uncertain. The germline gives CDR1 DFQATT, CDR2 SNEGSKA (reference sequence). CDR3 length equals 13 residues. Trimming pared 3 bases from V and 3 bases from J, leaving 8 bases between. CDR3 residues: CSASRRPNEKLFF. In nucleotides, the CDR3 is TGCAGTGCTAGCCGCCGACCTAATGAAAAACTGTTTTTT.

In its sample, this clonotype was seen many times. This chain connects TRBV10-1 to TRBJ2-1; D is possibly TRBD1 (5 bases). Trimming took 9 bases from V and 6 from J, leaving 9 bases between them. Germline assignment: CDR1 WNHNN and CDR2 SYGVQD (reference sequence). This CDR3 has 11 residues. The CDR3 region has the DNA TGCGCCAGAAGGGGTTTCAATGAGCAGTTCTTC. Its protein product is CARRGFNEQFF.

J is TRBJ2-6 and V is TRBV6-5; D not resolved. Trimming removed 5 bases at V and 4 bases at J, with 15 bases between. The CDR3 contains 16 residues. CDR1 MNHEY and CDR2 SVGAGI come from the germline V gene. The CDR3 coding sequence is TGTGCCAGCAGTAACCGACATGGGATCGGGGCCAACGTCCTGACTTTC. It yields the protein CASSNRHGIGANVLTF.

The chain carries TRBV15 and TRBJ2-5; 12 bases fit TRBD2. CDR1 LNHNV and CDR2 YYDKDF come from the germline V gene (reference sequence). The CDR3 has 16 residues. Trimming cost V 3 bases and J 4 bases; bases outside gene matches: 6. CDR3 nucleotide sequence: TGTGCCACCAGCAGCGCCCTAGCGGGAGGGACAGAGACCCAGTACTTC. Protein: CATSSALAGGTETQYF.

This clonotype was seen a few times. The CDR3 protein is CASSYDGWGAITEAFF. DNA of the CDR3: TGTGCCAGCAGTTACGACGGTTGGGGGGCGATCACTGAAGCTTTCTTT. The gene calls are TRBV6-5 and TRBJ1-1, with D perhaps matching TRBD1 (6 bases). Trimming removed 2 bases at V and 4 bases at J, with 17 bases between. This CDR3 contains 16 residues. The germline gives CDR1 MNHEY, CDR2 SVGAGI.

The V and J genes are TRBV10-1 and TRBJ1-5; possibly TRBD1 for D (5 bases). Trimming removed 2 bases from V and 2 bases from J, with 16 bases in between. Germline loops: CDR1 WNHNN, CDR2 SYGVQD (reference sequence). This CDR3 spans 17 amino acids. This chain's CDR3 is CASSENERQGCNQPQHF. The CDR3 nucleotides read TGCGCCAGCAGTGAGAATGAGCGGCAGGGATGCAATCAGCCCCAGCATTTT.

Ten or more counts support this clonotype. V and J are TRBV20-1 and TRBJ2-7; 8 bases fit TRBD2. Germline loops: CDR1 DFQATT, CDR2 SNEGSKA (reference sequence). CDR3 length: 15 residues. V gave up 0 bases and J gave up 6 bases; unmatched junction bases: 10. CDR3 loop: CSARDGTSSLLEQYF. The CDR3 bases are TGCAGTGCTAGAGATGGGACTAGTTCCCTCCTCGAGCAGTACTTC.

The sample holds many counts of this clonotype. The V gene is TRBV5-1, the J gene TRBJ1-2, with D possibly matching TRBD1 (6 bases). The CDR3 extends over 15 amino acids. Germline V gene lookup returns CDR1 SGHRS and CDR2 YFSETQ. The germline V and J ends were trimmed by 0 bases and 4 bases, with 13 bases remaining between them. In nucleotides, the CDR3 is TGCGCCAGCAGCTTGGACCCCAGGGGTGGCTATGGCTACACCTTC. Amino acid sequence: CASSLDPRGGYGYTF.

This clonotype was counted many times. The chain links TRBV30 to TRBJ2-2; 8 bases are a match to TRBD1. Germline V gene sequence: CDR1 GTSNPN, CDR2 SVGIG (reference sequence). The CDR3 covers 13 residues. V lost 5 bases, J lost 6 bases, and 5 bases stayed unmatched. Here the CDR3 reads CAWAQGAPGELFF. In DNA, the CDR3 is TGTGCCTGGGCCCAGGGGGCCCCCGGGGAGCTGTTTTTT. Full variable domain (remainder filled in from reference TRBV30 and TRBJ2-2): SQTIHQWPATLVQPVGSPLSLECTVEGTSNPNLYWYRQAAGRGLQLLFYSVGIGQISSEVPQNLSASRPQDRQFILSSKKLLLSDSGFYLCAWAQGAPGELFFGEGSRLTVL.

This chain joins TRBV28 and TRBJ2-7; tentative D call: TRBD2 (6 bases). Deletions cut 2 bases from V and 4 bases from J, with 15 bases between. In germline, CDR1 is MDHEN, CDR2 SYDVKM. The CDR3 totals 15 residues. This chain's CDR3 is CASSLSGSTGYEQYF. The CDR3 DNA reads TGTGCCAGCAGTTTAAGCGGGTCCACTGGATACGAGCAGTACTTC. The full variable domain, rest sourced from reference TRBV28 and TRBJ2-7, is DVKVTQSSRYLVKRTGEKVFLECVQDMDHENMFWYRQDPGLGLRLIYFSYDVKMKEKGDIPEGYSVSREKKERFSLILESASTNQTSMYLCASSLSGSTGYEQYFGPGTRLTVT.

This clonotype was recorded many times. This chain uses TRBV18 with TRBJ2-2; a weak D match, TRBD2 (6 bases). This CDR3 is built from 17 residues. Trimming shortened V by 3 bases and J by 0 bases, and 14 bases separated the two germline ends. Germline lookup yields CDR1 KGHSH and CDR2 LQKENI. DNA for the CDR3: TGTGCCAGCTCACCGCTACTAGCAGCCTCGAACACCGGGGAGCTGTTTTTT. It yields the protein CASSPLLAASNTGELFF.

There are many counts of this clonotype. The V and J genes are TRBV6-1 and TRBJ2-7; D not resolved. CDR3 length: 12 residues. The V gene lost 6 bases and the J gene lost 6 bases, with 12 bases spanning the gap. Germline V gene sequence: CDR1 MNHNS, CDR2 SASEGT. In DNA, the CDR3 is TGTGCCAGCAGCAACGGGTTCCCCGAGCAGTACTTC. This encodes CASSNGFPEQYF.

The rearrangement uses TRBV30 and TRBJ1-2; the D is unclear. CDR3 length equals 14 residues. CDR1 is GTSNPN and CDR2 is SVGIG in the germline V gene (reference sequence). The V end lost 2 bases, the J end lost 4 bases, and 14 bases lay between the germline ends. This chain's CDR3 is CAWSLRAGGYGYTF. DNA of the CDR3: TGTGCCTGGAGTCTAAGGGCGGGAGGCTATGGCTACACCTTC. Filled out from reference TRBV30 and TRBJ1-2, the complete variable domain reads SQTIHQWPATLVQPVGSPLSLECTVEGTSNPNLYWYRQAAGRGLQLLFYSVGIGQISSEVPQNLSASRPQDRQFILSSKKLLLSDSGFYLCAWSLRAGGYGYTFGSGTRLTVV.

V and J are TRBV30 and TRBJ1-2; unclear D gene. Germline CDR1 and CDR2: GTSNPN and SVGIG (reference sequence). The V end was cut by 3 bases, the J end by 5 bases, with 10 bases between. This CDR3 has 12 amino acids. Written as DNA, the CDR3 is TGTGCCTGGAGCCACTTAATTTATGGCTACACCTTC. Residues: CAWSHLIYGYTF. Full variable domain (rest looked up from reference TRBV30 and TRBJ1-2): SQTIHQWPATLVQPVGSPLSLECTVEGTSNPNLYWYRQAAGRGLQLLFYSVGIGQISSEVPQNLSASRPQDRQFILSSKKLLLSDSGFYLCAWSHLIYGYTFGSGTRLTVV.

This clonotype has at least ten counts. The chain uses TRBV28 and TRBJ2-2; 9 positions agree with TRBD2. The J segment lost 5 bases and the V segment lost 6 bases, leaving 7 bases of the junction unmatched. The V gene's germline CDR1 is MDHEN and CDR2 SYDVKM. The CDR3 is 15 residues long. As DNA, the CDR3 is TGTGCCAGCAGAAGCGGGAGGAGGGGGACCGGGGAGCTGTTTTTT. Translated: CASRSGRRGTGELFF.

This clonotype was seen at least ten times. CDR3 bases: TGTGCCAGCAGTGCTGGACTAGCGGGAGTTGGGGAGACCCAGTACTTC. Its protein is CASSAGLAGVGETQYF. J is TRBJ2-5 and V is TRBV2; 13 bases line up with TRBD2. The germline gives CDR1 SNHLY, CDR2 FYNNEI. Trimming removed 4 bases from V and 5 bases from J; junction bases left unmatched: 7. The CDR3 length is 16 residues.

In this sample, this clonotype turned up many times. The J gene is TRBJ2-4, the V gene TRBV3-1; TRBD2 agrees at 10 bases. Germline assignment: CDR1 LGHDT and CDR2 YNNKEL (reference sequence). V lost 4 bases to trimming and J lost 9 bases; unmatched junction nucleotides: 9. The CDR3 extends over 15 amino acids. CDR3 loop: CASSPQGTSDGIQYF. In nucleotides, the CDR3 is TGTGCCAGCAGCCCCCAAGGGACTAGCGACGGCATTCAGTACTTC.

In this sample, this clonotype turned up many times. The DNA of the CDR3 is TGTGCCTGGACCGTAACCGGCTACGAGCAGTACTTC. The encoded protein is CAWTVTGYEQYF. The genes are TRBV30 and TRBJ2-7; no reliable D call. V was trimmed by 4 bases and J by 3 bases, leaving 10 bases between them. Germline V gene sequence: CDR1 GTSNPN, CDR2 SVGIG (reference sequence). This CDR3 has 12 residues.

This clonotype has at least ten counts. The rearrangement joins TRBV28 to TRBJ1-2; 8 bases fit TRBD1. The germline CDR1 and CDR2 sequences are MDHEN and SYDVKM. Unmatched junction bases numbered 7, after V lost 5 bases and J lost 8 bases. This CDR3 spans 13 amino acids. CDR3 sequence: CASSGQGLRGYTF. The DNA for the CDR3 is TGTGCCAGCAGTGGACAGGGCTTGAGAGGCTACACCTTC.

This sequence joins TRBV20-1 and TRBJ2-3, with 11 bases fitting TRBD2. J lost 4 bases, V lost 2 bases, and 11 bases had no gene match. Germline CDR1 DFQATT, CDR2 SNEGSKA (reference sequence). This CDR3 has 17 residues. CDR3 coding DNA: TGCAGTGCTAGACCCGCCGCCGGGACTAGCGGATCAGATACGCAGTATTTT. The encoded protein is CSARPAAGTSGSDTQYF.

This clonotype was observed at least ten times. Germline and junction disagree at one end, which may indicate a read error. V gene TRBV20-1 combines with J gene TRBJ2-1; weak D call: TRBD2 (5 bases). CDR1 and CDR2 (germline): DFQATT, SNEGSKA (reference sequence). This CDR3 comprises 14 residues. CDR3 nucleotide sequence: TGCGGTGCTAGAGATCAGGACTTTTACAATGAGCAGTTCTTC. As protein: CGARDQDFYNEQFF.

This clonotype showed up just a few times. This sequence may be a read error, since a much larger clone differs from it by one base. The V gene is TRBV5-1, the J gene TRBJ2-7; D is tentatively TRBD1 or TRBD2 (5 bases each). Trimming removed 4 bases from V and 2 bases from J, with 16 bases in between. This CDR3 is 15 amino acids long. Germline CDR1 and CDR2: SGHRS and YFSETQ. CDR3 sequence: CASSVDRDGPYEQYF. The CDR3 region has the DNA TGCGCCAGCAGCGTGGATCGGGACGGACCCTACGAGCAGTACTTC.

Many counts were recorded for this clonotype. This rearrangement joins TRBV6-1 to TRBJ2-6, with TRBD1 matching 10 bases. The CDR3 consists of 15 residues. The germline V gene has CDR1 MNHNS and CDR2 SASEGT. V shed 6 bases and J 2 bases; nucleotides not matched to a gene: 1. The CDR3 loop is CASRTGGAGANVLTF. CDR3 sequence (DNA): TGTGCCAGCAGGACAGGGGGCGCTGGGGCCAACGTCCTGACTTTC.